This T cell receptor (beta chain) came from a study of Graves' ophthalmopathy and Graves' hyperthyroidism. Investigators amplified TCR beta CDR3 regions from RNA transcripts. After a first-round RT-PCR with HTBI primers, a second-round multiplex PCR was run. TCRdb re-analysed the multiplex PCR reads in MiXCR, keeping a single row per CDR3 protein. There are some 370,000 distinct CDR3 sequences in the sample; about 15% occur only once, and roughly 2.4% lies in the top ten. The CDR3 loop spans 18 amino acids. Trimming removed 3 bases from V and 3 bases from J, with 21 bases in between. Germline loops: CDR1 ENHRY, CDR2 SYGVKD. This clonotype was seen many times.

V is TRBV10-3 and J is TRBJ1-5; D call uncertain. The sequence was collected from an adult woman with stable Graves' hyperthyroidism. Sequenced: peripheral blood. The CDR3 reads CAISEEGSPHEYNQPQHF. CDR3 DNA sequence: TGTGCCATCAGTGAAGAAGGCAGTCCGCACGAATACAATCAGCCCCAGCATTTT.